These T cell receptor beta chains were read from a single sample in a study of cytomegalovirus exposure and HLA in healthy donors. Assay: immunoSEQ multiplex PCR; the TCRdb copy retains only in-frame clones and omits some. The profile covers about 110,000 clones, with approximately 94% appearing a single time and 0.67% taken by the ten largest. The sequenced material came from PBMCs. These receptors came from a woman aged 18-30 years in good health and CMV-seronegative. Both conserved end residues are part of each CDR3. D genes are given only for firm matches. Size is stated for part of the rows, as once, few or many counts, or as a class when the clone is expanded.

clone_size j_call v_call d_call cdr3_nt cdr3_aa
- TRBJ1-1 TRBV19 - TGTGCCAGTAGTACTGTAGGGGACACTGAAGCTTTCTTT CASSTVGDTEAFF
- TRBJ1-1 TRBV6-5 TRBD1 TGTGCCAGCGGACGAACAGGGGCCGTGAACACTGAAGCTTTCTTT CASGRTGAVNTEAFF
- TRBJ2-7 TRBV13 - TGTGCCAGCAGCCCGCGCCCGACTTCCTACGAGCAGTACTTC CASSPRPTSYEQYF
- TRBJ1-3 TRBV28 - TGTGCCAGCAGTTTATACACAGGGTTACATGGAAACACCATATATTTT CASSLYTGLHGNTIYF
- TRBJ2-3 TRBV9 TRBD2 TGTGCCAGCAGCAAACTAGCGGGGGTTAAAGATACGCAGTATTTT CASSKLAGVKDTQYF
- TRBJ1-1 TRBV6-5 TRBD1 TGTGCCAGCAGTTACGAGAGCAGGGGGCGTTTCCAGAAGGCTTTCTTT CASSYESRGRFQKAFF
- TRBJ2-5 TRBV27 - TGTGCCAGCAGTTTTACAGGGAACCCGTACCAAGAGACCCAGTACTTC CASSFTGNPYQETQYF
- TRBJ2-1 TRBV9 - TGTGCCAGCAGCCGGACCGGGGGCTCCTACAATGAGCAGTTCTTC CASSRTGGSYNEQFF
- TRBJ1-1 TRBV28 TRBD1 TGTGCCAGCAGCCGAATAAGGACAGGGGCGGACACTGAAGCTTTCTTT CASSRIRTGADTEAFF
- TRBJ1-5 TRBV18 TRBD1 TGTGCCAGCTCACCCGACAGGGTCGGTAATCAGCCCCAGCATTTT CASSPDRVGNQPQHF
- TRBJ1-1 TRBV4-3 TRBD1 TGCGCCAGCAGCCAAGGACAGGGATACACTGAAGCTTTCTTT CASSQGQGYTEAFF
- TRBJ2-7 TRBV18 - TGTGCCAGCTCACGGCCGCCATCTAGCACCTACGAGCAGTACTTC CASSRPPSSTYEQYF
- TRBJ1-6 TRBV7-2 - TGTGCCAGCAGCTCGGCCCTTGGCAGGGGCTATAATTCACCCCTCCACTTT CASSSALGRGYNSPLHF
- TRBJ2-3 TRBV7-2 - TGTGCCAGCAGCTTGGTGGGCCCCGCAGATACGCAGTATTTT CASSLVGPADTQYF
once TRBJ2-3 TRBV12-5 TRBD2 TGTGCTAGTGCCCAACTAGCGGGGGGGCGAGGAGATACGCAGTATTTT CASAQLAGGRGDTQYF
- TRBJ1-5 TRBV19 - TGTGCCAGTAGTTTCCTACCAGGCGCCGAGGGCCTTTTT CASSFLPGAEGLF
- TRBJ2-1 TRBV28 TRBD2 TGTGCCAGCAGATCCAATAGCGGGGGGCGGGGTGAGCAGTTCTTC CASRSNSGGRGEQFF
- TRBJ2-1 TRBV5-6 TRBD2 TGTGCCAGCAGAGAAACTAGCGGGACTACTGGGAATGAGCAGTTCTTC CASRETSGTTGNEQFF
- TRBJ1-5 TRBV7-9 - TGTGCCAGCAGCTCGGCAGGTAGCAATCAGCCCCAGCATTTT CASSSAGSNQPQHF
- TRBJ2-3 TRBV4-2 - TGTGCCAGCAGCCAAGATTTGGGATCCATTCTCATGGGGGGAGATACGCAGTATTTT CASSQDLGSILMGGDTQYF
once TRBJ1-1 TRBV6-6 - TGTGCCAGCAGTTACGGGGCCGCCAACACTGAAGCTTTCTTT CASSYGAANTEAFF
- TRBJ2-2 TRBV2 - TGTGCCAGCAGTGACCACGTCAGGGAGGCGAACACCGGGGAGCTGTTTTTT CASSDHVREANTGELFF